This entry concerns a single T cell receptor beta chain. The libraries were made with immunoSEQ v3. Each library reached some 2.1 million read pairs, or about 5-6 million at deep level. Produced via immunoSEQ multiplex PCR; TCRdb's table is partial and in-frame only. Seen here are tens of thousands of clones, 70% to 85% observed once, and the top ten hold more than 13%. This specimen comes from a study of TIL therapy for anti-PD-1-resistant metastatic lung cancer. V was cut by 3 bases and J by 8 bases, with 10 bases left in between. The germline V gene has CDR1 MDHEN and CDR2 SYDVKM. This CDR3 contains 12 residues. Time point meaning: pre-treatment sample, taken before nivolumab and TIL therapy.

This sequence originates from a man between 65 and 85 years old with non-small cell lung cancer. This sequence joins TRBV28 and TRBJ1-2; D gene uncertain. Sequences were derived from blood, sampled at baseline. CDR3 protein: CASSFEGKGYTF. CDR3 nucleotides: TGTGCCAGCAGTTTTGAGGGAAAAGGCTACACCTTC.